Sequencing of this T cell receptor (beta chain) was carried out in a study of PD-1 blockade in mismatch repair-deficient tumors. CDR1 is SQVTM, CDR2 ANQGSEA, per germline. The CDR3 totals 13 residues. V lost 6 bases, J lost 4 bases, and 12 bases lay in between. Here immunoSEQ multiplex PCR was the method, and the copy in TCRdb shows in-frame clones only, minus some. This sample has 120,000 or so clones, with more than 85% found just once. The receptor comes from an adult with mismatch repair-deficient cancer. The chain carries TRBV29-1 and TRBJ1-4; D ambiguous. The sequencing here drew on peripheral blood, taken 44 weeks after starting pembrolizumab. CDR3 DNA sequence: TGCAGCGTCAAGGCCTTCGTTAATGAAAAACTGTTTTTT. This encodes CSVKAFVNEKLFF.